The 30 T cell receptor beta chains given below trace back to one sample, sequenced in a study of cytotoxic CD8 clonotypes in ibrutinib-treated CLL. The assay was immunoSEQ multiplex PCR, and TCRdb's table has in-frame clones only and misses some. The sample holds some 81,000 clones; 79% are singletons and the top ten take roughly 4.8%. This sample comprised PBMCs, obtained after 12 months of ibrutinib treatment. Receptor source: a human donor with chronic lymphocytic leukemia.

This clone came up once. The rearrangement links TRBV28 to TRBJ1-2; D might be TRBD1 (5 bases). V was pared by 3 bases and J by 4 bases, with 12 bases between. CDR1 is MDHEN and CDR2 is SYDVKM in the germline V gene. The CDR3 is made up of 14 amino acids. In nucleotides, the CDR3 is TGTGCCAGCAGTTTCGGCGGGGGTTCCTATGGCTACACCTTC. Amino acid sequence: CASSFGGGSYGYTF.

V and J are TRBV5-4 and TRBJ2-3; D is perhaps TRBD2 (6 bases). This CDR3 contains 15 residues. Per germline, CDR1 SGHNT and CDR2 YYREEE (reference sequence). Trimming stripped 2 bases from V and 2 bases from J, with 12 bases between. The CDR3 nucleotides read TGTGCCAGCAGCTTCGTCGGGGGAACCACAGATACGCAGTATTTT. Translating gives CASSFVGGTTDTQYF.

The chain uses TRBV15 and TRBJ1-2; D not certain. The germline V gene has CDR1 LNHNV and CDR2 YYDKDF (reference sequence). V lost 3 bases, J lost 4 bases, and 6 bases lay in between. The CDR3 length is 12 residues. The CDR3 DNA is TGTGCCACCAGCAGGGACCTCTATGGCTACACCTTC. This gives the protein CATSRDLYGYTF.

This chain joins TRBV7-2 and TRBJ2-5; TRBD1 aligns across 9 bases. Germline loops: CDR1 SGHTA, CDR2 FQGNSA. V was clipped by 5 bases and J by 3 bases; unmatched bases: 10. The CDR3 covers 16 residues. This CDR3 is CASSPPRDRAEETQYF. The CDR3 DNA follows: TGTGCCAGCAGCCCTCCCCGGGACAGGGCCGAAGAGACCCAGTACTTC. Based on the CDR3 plus reference TRBV7-2 and TRBJ2-5, the full variable domain is GAGVSQSPSNKVTEKGKDVELRCDPISGHTALYWYRQSLGQGLEFLIYFQGNSAPDKSGLPSDRFSAERTGGSVSTLTIQRTQQEDSAVYLCASSPPRDRAEETQYFGPGTRLLVL.

V gene TRBV28 combines with J gene TRBJ1-1; D remains unclear. V was trimmed by 1 base and J by 7 bases, leaving 7 bases between them. Germline-derived CDR1 and CDR2 are MDHEN and SYDVKM. CDR3 size: 12 residues. CDR3 sequence: CASSLLGGEAFF. CDR3 DNA sequence: TGTGCCAGCAGTTTATTGGGCGGTGAAGCTTTCTTT. Full variable domain (remainder filled in from reference TRBV28 and TRBJ1-1): DVKVTQSSRYLVKRTGEKVFLECVQDMDHENMFWYRQDPGLGLRLIYFSYDVKMKEKGDIPEGYSVSREKKERFSLILESASTNQTSMYLCASSLLGGEAFFGQGTRLTVV.

Comments on this clone: Other DNA sequences of this sample code for an identical CDR3. The chain is built from TRBV18 and TRBJ2-3; the D is unclear. The germline V and J ends were trimmed by 0 bases and 2 bases, with 3 bases remaining between them. CDR3 length: 13 amino acids. Germline CDR1 KGHSH, CDR2 LQKENI. This CDR3 is CASSPPSTDTQYF. In DNA form, the CDR3 reads TGTGCCAGCTCACCACCGTCCACAGATACGCAGTATTTT.

This clone was counted between two and nine times. This chain connects TRBV7-9 to TRBJ1-4, with D unresolved. Germline CDR1 and CDR2: SEHNR and FQNEAQ (reference sequence). V was clipped by 6 bases and J by 7 bases, with 9 bases between them. There are 12 residues in the CDR3. CDR3 in amino acids: CASRGSGEKLFF. CDR3 in DNA: TGTGCCAGCAGGGGATCGGGTGAAAAACTGTTTTTT.

The chain recombines TRBV7-6 with TRBJ2-7; 7 bases fit TRBD1. The germline CDR1 and CDR2 sequences are SGHVS and FNYEAQ. The trim removed 5 bases at V and 7 bases at J, leaving 11 bases unmatched. The CDR3 runs to 14 residues. CDR3 residues: CASSPTTGVKEQYF. The CDR3 DNA is TGTGCCAGCAGCCCCACTACAGGGGTTAAGGAGCAGTACTTC.

This clone has at least ten counts. The chain couples TRBV6-6 to TRBJ1-4; no clear D. V lost 6 bases, J lost 5 bases, and 16 bases lay in between. There are 15 residues in the CDR3. The germline CDR1 and CDR2 sequences are MNHNY and SVGAGI (reference sequence). In DNA, the CDR3 is TGTGCCAGCAGATCGCACAGCGAACTCAATGAAAAACTGTTTTTT. Its protein is CASRSHSELNEKLFF.

V is TRBV29-1 and J is TRBJ1-1, with 9 bases fitting TRBD1. V was pared by 2 bases and J by 4 bases, with 2 bases of the junction left unmatched. Germline V gene lookup returns CDR1 SQVTM and CDR2 ANQGSEA. The CDR3 consists of 13 residues. CDR3 DNA sequence: TGCAGCGTTGAAATGGACAGGGGCACTGAAGCTTTCTTT. It yields the protein CSVEMDRGTEAFF.

This chain joins TRBV6-5 and TRBJ2-5; D perhaps matches TRBD1 (6 bases). V was shortened by 10 bases and J by 3 bases, with 15 bases between the two germline ends. This CDR3 region has 13 residues. Germline CDR1 MNHEY, CDR2 SVGAGI. DNA of the CDR3: TGTGCCACCGCAGGGGTCCCGAAAGAGACCCAGTACTTC. It translates to CATAGVPKETQYF.

This clone was seen only a few times. V and J are TRBV5-1 and TRBJ1-2; weak D call: TRBD1 (5 bases). Germline CDR1 SGHRS, CDR2 YFSETQ. Trimming pared 0 bases from V and 4 bases from J, leaving 13 bases between. This CDR3 has 15 amino acids. DNA of the CDR3: TGCGCCAGCAGCTTGGTGGCCCGGGACCGCTATGGCTACACCTTC. It encodes CASSLVARDRYGYTF.

The J gene is TRBJ1-5, the V gene TRBV7-2; tentatively, D is TRBD1 (5 bases). Deletions cut 5 bases from V and 10 bases from J, with 15 bases between. CDR3 length equals 13 residues. The germline CDR1 and CDR2 sequences are SGHTA and FQGNSA. The CDR3 sequence is CASSPRGGEPQHF. The CDR3 DNA is TGTGCCAGCAGCCCCCGGGGGGGAGAACCCCAGCATTTT. The whole variable domain, filled in from reference TRBV7-2 and TRBJ1-5, reads GAGVSQSPSNKVTEKGKDVELRCDPISGHTALYWYRQSLGQGLEFLIYFQGNSAPDKSGLPSDRFSAERTGGSVSTLTIQRTQQEDSAVYLCASSPRGGEPQHFGDGTRLSIL.

V is TRBV28 and J is TRBJ2-5, with 7 positions matching TRBD1. Germline values: CDR1 MDHEN, CDR2 SYDVKM. The J segment lost 0 bases and the V segment lost 4 bases, leaving 5 bases of the junction unmatched. The CDR3 spans 15 residues. This CDR3 is CASSSQGQNQETQYF. In nucleotides, the CDR3 is TGTGCCAGCAGTTCCCAGGGACAGAACCAAGAGACCCAGTACTTC. The variable domain in full, with the rest retrieved from reference TRBV28 and TRBJ2-5, is DVKVTQSSRYLVKRTGEKVFLECVQDMDHENMFWYRQDPGLGLRLIYFSYDVKMKEKGDIPEGYSVSREKKERFSLILESASTNQTSMYLCASSSQGQNQETQYFGPGTRLLVL.

V gene TRBV9 combines with J gene TRBJ2-3; 11 bases agree with TRBD2. V dropped 4 bases and J dropped 1; count of bases not matched to a gene: 5. This CDR3 region has 16 residues. Germline CDR1 is SGDLS and CDR2 is YYNGEE. CDR3 in DNA: TGTGCCAGCAGCCCCCGACTAGCGGGGCGCACAGATACGCAGTATTTT. Translation: CASSPRLAGRTDTQYF.

This rearrangement joins TRBV27 to TRBJ1-5; 9 nucleotides agree with TRBD1. CDR3 length: 14 amino acids. Germline assignment: CDR1 MNHEY and CDR2 SMNVEV (reference sequence). V gave up 5 bases and J gave up 10 bases; unmatched junction bases: 9. Here the CDR3 DNA reads TGTGCCAGCAGTCCACGGACAGGGGACGGACCCCAGCATTTT. It yields the protein CASSPRTGDGPQHF.

Worth noting for this clone: One end of the junction does not line up with germline, which may come from a read error. The chain couples TRBV10-3 to TRBJ1-1, with 7 bases fitting TRBD1. CDR3 length equals 13 residues. Germline assignment: CDR1 ENHRY and CDR2 SYGVKD. This chain's CDR3 is CAISEPADRRYLF. Here the CDR3 DNA reads TGTGCCATCAGTGAGCCGGCGGACAGGCGCTATCTCTTT.

V usage is TRBV28 and J usage is TRBJ1-1, with 7 bases aligning to TRBD1. From germline, CDR1 is MDHEN and CDR2 SYDVKM. The ends lost 6 bases at V and 1 base at J; junction bases unmatched: 5. The CDR3 extends over 14 amino acids. The CDR3 protein is CASRAGQTNTEAFF. The CDR3 bases are TGTGCCAGCAGGGCGGGACAGACGAACACTGAAGCTTTCTTT.

The chain recombines TRBV9 with TRBJ1-5, with a possible D match to TRBD1 (5 bases). Germline loops: CDR1 SGDLS, CDR2 YYNGEE. This CDR3 has 11 residues. V lost 7 bases and J 6 bases, leaving 8 bases between the germline ends. The CDR3 region is CASGGGQPQHF. CDR3 in DNA: TGTGCCAGCGGGGGGGGTCAGCCCCAGCATTTT. The whole variable domain, remainder taken from reference TRBV9 and TRBJ1-5, is DSGVTQTPKHLITATGQRVTLRCSPRSGDLSVYWYQQSLDQGLQFLIQYYNGEERAKGNILERFSAQQFPDLHSELNLSSLELGDSALYFCASGGGQPQHFGDGTRLSIL.

This clone was counted a single time. The rearrangement uses TRBV28 and TRBJ1-5; 8 bases align to TRBD1. V dropped 4 bases and J dropped 1; count of bases not matched to a gene: 6. CDR1 and CDR2 (germline): MDHEN, SYDVKM. The CDR3 runs 16 residues. CDR3 DNA: TGTGCCAGCAGTTCCCTACAGGGGGGGAGCAATCAGCCCCAGCATTTT. Translated: CASSSLQGGSNQPQHF.

This rearrangement joins TRBV7-9 to TRBJ1-2, with D tentatively TRBD1 (5 bases). The CDR3 runs to 13 residues. The germline V gene encodes CDR1 SEHNR and CDR2 FQNEAQ (reference sequence). V gave up 7 bases and J gave up 4 bases, with 13 bases separating them. CDR3 nucleotides: TGTGCCAGCACCCCCAGGGTCGCCTATGGCTACACCTTC. Protein product: CASTPRVAYGYTF.

The V gene is TRBV28, the J gene TRBJ2-3, with D unclear. This CDR3 spans 11 amino acids. Germline V gene data show CDR1 as MDHEN and CDR2 as SYDVKM. Between the trimmed V and J ends, which lost 6 bases and 2 bases, there was a span of 3 bases. The CDR3, as DNA: TGTGCCAGCAGATACACAGATACGCAGTATTTT. It encodes CASRYTDTQYF.

This clone has only a few counts. The CDR3 protein is CASRRTGTGYEKLFF. The CDR3 DNA reads TGTGCCAGTAGAAGAACCGGGACAGGGTATGAAAAACTGTTTTTT. The rearrangement uses TRBV19 and TRBJ1-4, with 9 bases identical to TRBD1. V was pared by 6 bases and J by 6 bases, with 8 bases of the junction left unmatched. The CDR3 runs 15 residues. Germline loops: CDR1 LNHDA, CDR2 SQIVND (reference sequence).

The chain carries TRBV7-9 and TRBJ1-3; D might be TRBD1 (6 bases). Germline assignment: CDR1 SEHNR and CDR2 FQNEAQ (reference sequence). The CDR3 loop spans 16 amino acids. Trimming shortened V by 6 bases and J by 4 bases, and 19 bases separated the two germline ends. The chain's CDR3 is CASRKTGTFAGNTIYF. As DNA, the CDR3 is TGTGCCAGCAGGAAAACCGGGACATTTGCCGGAAACACCATATATTTT.

The sample holds many counts of this clone. V is TRBV27 and J is TRBJ2-1; a weak D match, TRBD2 (5 bases). This CDR3 has 12 residues. V lost 0 bases to trimming and J lost 12 bases, with 9 bases between them. Germline CDR1 is MNHEY and CDR2 is SMNVEV (reference sequence). The chain's CDR3 is CASSLSFGVQFF. The DNA for the CDR3 is TGTGCCAGCAGTTTATCGTTCGGGGTGCAGTTCTTC.

The chain links TRBV7-6 to TRBJ2-7, with D possibly being TRBD2 (7 bases). The CDR3 runs to 17 residues. CDR1 is SGHVS, CDR2 FNYEAQ, per germline. Trimming pared 1 base from V and 2 bases from J, leaving 18 bases between. The CDR3 reads CASSLGGGSRWAYEQYF. The CDR3 nucleotides are TGTGCCAGCAGCTTAGGGGGGGGCTCCAGGTGGGCCTACGAGCAGTACTTC.

CDR3 nucleotides: TGTGCCAGCAGCAGCCAGCGGGGGGGCACAGATACGCAGTATTTT. Protein sequence: CASSSQRGGTDTQYF. The V and J genes are TRBV21-1 and TRBJ2-3; the listed D gene, TRBD2, was not tested against the DNA. TRBV21-1 is deemed a pseudogene. The CDR3 has 15 residues.

The chain combines TRBV10-3 with TRBJ2-1; the D gene is possibly TRBD1 (6 bases). CDR1 and CDR2 (germline): ENHRY, SYGVKD. The CDR3 spans 16 residues. Trimming removed 0 bases at V and 7 bases at J, with 16 bases between. The CDR3 nucleotides read TGTGCCATCAGTGAGTCGGCAGGGGCCTCTAGAAATGAGCAGTTCTTC. It is translated as CAISESAGASRNEQFF.

The rearrangement joins TRBV5-1 to TRBJ2-3; D gene uncertain. The CDR3 is 15 amino acids. V lost 2 bases to trimming and J lost 0 bases, with 10 bases between them. CDR1 SGHRS and CDR2 YFSETQ come from the germline V gene. The CDR3: CASSFGGTSTDTQYF. The CDR3 coding sequence is TGCGCCAGCAGCTTCGGCGGTACTAGCACAGATACGCAGTATTTT.

This chain's CDR3 is CASSPPAAMEDGYTF. The CDR3 DNA reads TGTGCCAGCAGCCCCCCGGCGGCAATGGAGGATGGCTACACCTTC. This chain links TRBV28 with TRBJ1-2; D uncertain. This CDR3 is built from 15 residues. In germline, CDR1 is MDHEN, CDR2 SYDVKM. The V gene lost 6 bases and the J gene lost 6 bases, with 20 bases spanning the gap.